Listed below are T cell receptor beta chains from one sample, sequenced in a study of blood T cell repertoires in COVID-19. This table comes from immunoSEQ multiplex PCR, and its TCRdb copy is limited to in-frame clones, with some not included. Of more than 95,000 clones detected, about 82% appear once; the ten largest clones hold approximately 5.3%. Sequenced: peripheral blood. These TCRs come from a human donor in a cohort sampled during active COVID-19. The CDR3 runs from the conserved cysteine through the conserved F or W. The order of the fields is V gene, J gene, D gene, clone size, CDR3 protein, CDR3 DNA. A D gene is named only where the DNA matches it firmly. Size values are once, few and many counts, or a class for expanded clones, and some rows have none.

>TRBV2|TRBJ2-7|TRBD1|-
CASSGAGTGAAYEQYF
TGTGCCAGCAGTGGGGCGGGGACAGGGGCCGCCTACGAGCAGTACTTC
>TRBV5-1|TRBJ2-3|-|-
CASSRGLGETDTQYF
TGCGCCAGCAGCCGCGGGCTAGGTGAGACAGATACGCAGTATTTT
>TRBV7-9|TRBJ2-7|-|-
CASRKMGTGNEQYF
TGTGCCAGCAGGAAAATGGGTACGGGGAACGAGCAGTACTTC
>TRBV6-5|TRBJ2-2|-|-
CASSYSWGEELFF
TGTGCCAGCAGTTACTCCTGGGGGGAGGAGCTGTTTTTT
>TRBV25-1|TRBJ1-6|-|-
CAEPHEPGGPYNSPLHF
TGTGCCGAGCCCCACGAACCGGGGGGCCCCTATAATTCACCCCTCCACTTT
>TRBV4-3|TRBJ2-1|-|-
CASSQEPLGTYNEQFF
TGCGCCAGCAGCCAAGAACCACTAGGGACTTACAATGAGCAGTTCTTC
>TRBV5-1|TRBJ1-1|TRBD1|-
CASKGTGTTIEAFF
TGCGCCAGTAAAGGGACAGGCACCACGATTGAAGCTTTCTTT
>TRBV5-1|TRBJ2-7|-|-
CASTRENGYYEQYF
TGCGCCAGCACCCGGGAGAATGGCTACTACGAGCAGTACTTC
>TRBV29-1|TRBJ2-3|-|few
CSVEDRGDTQYF
TGCAGCGTTGAAGATCGGGGAGATACGCAGTATTTT
>TRBV5-6|TRBJ2-1|TRBD2|few
CASSGLAGSDEQFF
TGTGCCAGCAGCGGACTAGCGGGATCGGATGAGCAGTTCTTC
>TRBV10-3|TRBJ1-6|TRBD1|few
CAMAAGGGNSPLHF
TGTGCCATGGCGGCAGGGGGCGGTAATTCACCCCTCCACTTT
>TRBV6-6|TRBJ2-1|-|-
CASSYEIDEQFF
TGTGCCAGCAGTTACGAGATCGATGAGCAGTTCTTC
>TRBV6-2/TRBV6-3|TRBJ1-1|TRBD1|-
CASSSNRGGLTEAFF
TGTGCCAGCAGTTCCAACAGGGGCGGTCTAACTGAAGCTTTCTTT
>TRBV28|TRBJ1-1|-|-
CASRRGWAAQAFF
TGTGCCAGCCGTCGGGGGTGGGCAGCACAAGCTTTCTTT
>TRBV4-1|TRBJ1-3|-|-
CASSQGPNSGNTIYF
TGCGCCAGCAGCCAAGGGCCCAACTCTGGAAACACCATATATTTT
>TRBV7-3|TRBJ1-1|-|-
CASSLHRVKGTEAFF
TGTGCCAGCAGCTTGCACAGGGTCAAGGGCACTGAAGCTTTCTTT
>TRBV28|TRBJ1-2|-|-
CASSWGQQGYTF
TGTGCCAGCAGCTGGGGGCAACAGGGCTACACCTTC
>TRBV7-8|TRBJ1-4|TRBD1|few
CASSLAYAGQLEKLFF
TGTGCCAGCAGCTTAGCATATGCGGGACAGCTTGAAAAACTGTTTTTT
>TRBV11-1|TRBJ2-6|-|-
CASSLLRFSGANVLTF
TGTGCCAGCAGCTTACTGCGGTTCTCTGGGGCCAACGTCCTGACTTTC
>TRBV27|TRBJ2-1|TRBD2|few
CASRGTSGSYEQFF
TGTGCCAGCAGGGGGACTAGCGGGAGCTATGAGCAGTTCTTC
>TRBV6-5|TRBJ1-4|TRBD1|-
CASSSLRTGLNEKLFF
TGTGCCAGCAGTTCGCTCCGGACAGGGTTAAATGAAAAACTGTTTTTT
>TRBV7-9|TRBJ2-3|-|-
CASSFGRGITDTQYF
TGTGCCAGCAGCTTTGGCAGGGGAATCACAGATACGCAGTATTTT
>TRBV11-2|TRBJ1-2|TRBD1|-
CASSSLTGANYGYTF
TGTGCCAGCAGCTCGTTGACAGGGGCGAACTATGGCTACACCTTC
>TRBV7-8|TRBJ2-7|TRBD1|-
CASSPHIEGAAFEQYF
TGTGCCAGCAGCCCCCACATCGAGGGGGCGGCCTTCGAGCAGTACTTC
>TRBV7-7|TRBJ2-5|TRBD2|-
CASSLKLAGAGETQYF
TGTGCTAGCAGCTTAAAGCTAGCGGGAGCTGGGGAGACCCAGTACTTC